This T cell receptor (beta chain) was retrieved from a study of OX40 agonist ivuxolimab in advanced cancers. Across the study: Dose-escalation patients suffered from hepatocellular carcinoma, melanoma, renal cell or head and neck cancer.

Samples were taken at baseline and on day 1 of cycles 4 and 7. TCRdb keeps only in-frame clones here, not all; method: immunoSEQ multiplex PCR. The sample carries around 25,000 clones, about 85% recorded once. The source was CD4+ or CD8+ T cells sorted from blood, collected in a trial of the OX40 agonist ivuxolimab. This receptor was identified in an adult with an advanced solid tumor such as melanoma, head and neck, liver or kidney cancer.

The CDR3 spells CASSYRDRGNGYTF. For the CDR3, the DNA is TGTGCCAGCAGTTACCGGGACAGGGGTAATGGCTACACCTTC. The J gene is TRBJ1-2, the V gene TRBV7-2, with 10 bases aligning to TRBD1. Trimming took 6 bases from V and 6 from J; bases not matched to a gene: 7. Germline CDR1 SGHTA, CDR2 FQGNSA. The CDR3 has 14 residues.